This TCR delta chain was observed in a study of Vδ1+ human thymocytes (dated by TCRdb to 2017 to 2018). Turning to the overall study: mRNA-level TRG and TRD CDR3 repertoires of highly purified Vdelta1+ thymocytes from young children were characterised as a data resource. Earlier work had validated the multiplex-based CDR3 amplicon strategy against 5'RACE-based methods for generating CDR3 amplicons.

RNA was extracted with the RNeasy mini kit and reverse transcribed using Superscript III. To generate the CDR3 amplicons, a multiplex PCR was run using pooled V-gene forward primers together with a constant-region reverse primer that carried Illumina adaptor overhangs. After gel purification, the amplicons were indexed with Nextera index primers over about 8 extra PCR cycles and then purified using AMPure XP beads. Sequencing of the libraries was done on an Illumina MiSeq using paired-end 250 bp reads, dual indexing and a roughly 21% PhiX spike-in. Turning to the authors' computational methods: Read quality was checked with FastQC, and TRG read pairs were merged using ea-utils fastq-join. Sequences were annotated with IMGT/HighV-QUEST, keeping only productive sequences with unambiguous V-gene assignment; clonotypes were defined by identical CDR3 sequence. VDJtools 1.1.1, tcR 2.2.3, Treemap and vegan Shannon diversity in R 3.4.4 were used for downstream analysis. TCRdb called clones afresh from the public reads with CATT; identical DNA rows were later merged. The V and J calls here are based on TCRdb, not the publication. Recorded for this sample are some 27,000 delta-chain clones; around 7.4% of them occurred a single time. The top ten constitute approximately 1% of the sample.

Thymic samples were depleted of alphabeta T cells, then CD3+ TCRVdelta1+ TCRVdelta2- thymocytes were FACS-sorted. A purity of roughly 98% to 99.6% was achieved for sorted Vdelta1+ thymocytes. The thymic specimens were obtained from roughly 8 paediatric patients who were undergoing corrective cardiac surgery and ranged in age from about 5 days to 17 months. After the thymic tissue was dispersed, mononuclear cells were isolated using a Histopaque-1077 density gradient. Staining used anti-TCRVdelta1 clone TS8.2, anti-TCRVdelta2 clone B6, anti-CD3 clone HIT3a and anti-TCRalphabeta clone IP26 antibodies. Looking up the germline V gene yields CDR1 TSWWSYY and CDR2 QGS. Between the V and J ends, shortened by 1 base and 2 bases respectively, the junction contains 17 bases. The CDR3, cysteine through phenylalanine, is 17 amino acids long. CDR3 DNA is the only sequence kept; it has 51 bases, read in frame from the first base.

Comments on this clone: There is no known antigen for this receptor. Qualities for individual bases were not recorded, and no much larger clone is one base off.

What the research found in general, with its limitations: Thymic TRG and TRD repertoires appeared highly polyclonal with Gaussian CDR3 length distributions, unlike oligoclonal peripheral blood repertoires. Even though sort purity was high, around 19% of thymic TRD sequences were Vdelta2 (and few were Vdelta3), which was not the case for the peripheral blood Vdelta1+ controls. Many TRG clonotypes were shared between donors (up to about 6.9x10^3), whereas TRD repertoires were essentially private (max roughly 100 shared). Because no clustering by age or sex was observed, donors were not stratified by these variables in the analyses. The use of highly purified populations and single-cell validation was advised by the authors, since misinterpretation of bulk repertoire data could be caused by unexpected Vdelta2 sequences.

The chain is encoded by TRDV1 joined to TRDJ1, with TRDD3 tentatively as D gene (6 bases match). This TCR derives from a girl under three years old who had congenital heart surgery. The specimen sequenced was Vdelta1+ gamma-delta thymocytes from the thymus. In the paper's terms, the cell subset or site label means: FACS-sorted CD3+ TCRalphabeta- TCRVdelta1+ TCRVdelta2- thymocytes. The CDR3 protein: CALGEHLRWGWTDKLIF. The sequenced DNA: TGTGCTCTTGGGGAACACCTACGGTGGGGATGGACCGATAAACTCATCTTT.